The 13 T cell receptor beta chains listed next were all sequenced from one sample in a study of blood T cell repertoires in COVID-19. TCRdb's copy holds only in-frame clones and misses some; the assay was immunoSEQ multiplex PCR. Of fewer than 500,000 clones detected, 70% to 90% appear once; the ten largest clones hold about 2.1%. The sample consisted of PBMCs or T cells enriched from blood (not recorded which). The source of these receptors is a woman between 18 and 29 years old with acute COVID-19.

V and J are TRBV27 and TRBJ2-3; 10 nucleotides agree with TRBD2. V was clipped by 5 bases and J by 0 bases; unmatched bases: 17. The CDR3 has 20 amino acids. Germline CDR1 MNHEY, CDR2 SMNVEV (reference sequence). DNA of the CDR3: TGTGCCAGCAGTCCCTTCGAGCGGGAGGGCTTCCTATCTAGCACAGATACGCAGTATTTT. It encodes CASSPFEREGFLSSTDTQYF.

This sequence joins TRBV9 and TRBJ1-3, with 7 bases that match TRBD1. V shed 1 base and J 0 bases; nucleotides not matched to a gene: 1. Germline V lookup: CDR1 SGDLS, CDR2 YYNGEE. The CDR3 totals 15 residues. CDR3: CASSVRDSSGNTIYF. The CDR3 nucleotides read TGTGCCAGCAGCGTAAGGGACAGCTCTGGAAACACCATATATTTT. The entire variable domain, with the rest obtained from reference TRBV9 and TRBJ1-3, is as follows: DSGVTQTPKHLITATGQRVTLRCSPRSGDLSVYWYQQSLDQGLQFLIQYYNGEERAKGNILERFSAQQFPDLHSELNLSSLELGDSALYFCASSVRDSSGNTIYFGEGSWLTVV.

CDR3 loop: CASSNQGASGEKLFF. In nucleotides, the CDR3 is TGTGCCAGCAGCAATCAGGGGGCCTCCGGTGAAAAACTGTTTTTT. The chain couples TRBV11-1 to TRBJ1-4, with 8 bases fitting TRBD1. Germline V gene lookup returns CDR1 SGHAT and CDR2 FQDESV (reference sequence). V was pared by 5 bases and J by 7 bases, with 9 bases of the junction left unmatched. This CDR3 spans 15 amino acids. The entire variable domain, with the rest obtained from reference TRBV11-1 and TRBJ1-4, is as follows: EAEVAQSPRYKITEKSQAVAFWCDPISGHATLYWYRQILGQGPELLVQFQDESVVDDSQLPKDRFSAERLKGVDSTLKIQPAELGDSAMYLCASSNQGASGEKLFFGSGTQLSVL.

The V gene is TRBV7-9, the J gene TRBJ1-2, with 11 positions matching TRBD1. CDR1 is SEHNR, CDR2 FQNEAQ, per germline (reference sequence). The CDR3 contains 15 residues. After removal of 5 bases from V and 8 bases from J, the junction contained 10 bases not matched to a gene. CDR3 amino acids: CASSPSAGTGGGYTF. The DNA of the CDR3 is TGTGCCAGCAGCCCCTCCGCTGGGACAGGGGGGGGCTACACCTTC. The whole variable domain, filled in from reference TRBV7-9 and TRBJ1-2, reads DTGVSQNPRHKITKRGQNVTFRCDPISEHNRLYWYRQTLGQGPEFLTYFQNEAQLEKSRLLSDRFSAERPKGSFSTLEIQRTEQGDSAMYLCASSPSAGTGGGYTFGSGTRLTVV.

This clone was recorded a few times. This chain uses TRBV5-4 with TRBJ1-1; maybe TRBD1 (6 bases). The germline V gene has CDR1 SGHNT and CDR2 YYREEE (reference sequence). The V end lost 3 bases, the J end lost 5 bases, and 14 bases lay between the germline ends. The CDR3 extends over 14 amino acids. The CDR3 region has the DNA TGTGCCAGCAGCTGGAACAGGGAAGGGACTGAAGCTTTCTTT. Protein sequence: CASSWNREGTEAFF. The full variable domain, with the rest looked up from reference TRBV5-4 and TRBJ1-1, is ETGVTQSPTHLIKTRGQQVTLRCSSQSGHNTVSWYQQALGQGPQFIFQYYREEENGRGNFPPRFSGLQFPNYSSELNVNALELDDSALYLCASSWNREGTEAFFGQGTRLTVV.

The rearrangement links TRBV24-1 to TRBJ1-2; TRBD1 matches 10 bases. This CDR3 has 14 amino acids. Germline V gene lookup returns CDR1 KGHDR and CDR2 SFDVKD. Unmatched junction bases numbered 4, after V lost 5 bases and J lost 5 bases. CDR3 sequence: CATSAGQGIYGYTF. The CDR3 DNA sequence: TGTGCCACCAGTGCGGGACAGGGGATATATGGCTACACCTTC.

The V and J genes are TRBV7-8 and TRBJ1-4, with D unclear. The CDR3 is 16 residues long. Trimming removed 6 bases from V and 2 bases from J, with 16 bases in between. Germline-derived CDR1 and CDR2 are SGHVS and FQNEAQ. In DNA form, the CDR3 reads TGTGCCAGCAGTCCCGGAGGGTTTGTCACTAATGAAAAACTGTTTTTT. Its translation is CASSPGGFVTNEKLFF.

The CDR3 loop is CASTPPRGMDGNTIYF. As DNA, the CDR3 is TGTGCCAGCACCCCGCCCAGGGGGATGGATGGAAACACCATATATTTT. V usage is TRBV28 and J usage is TRBJ1-3, with 7 positions matching TRBD1. CDR3 size: 16 residues. The V and J ends lost 7 bases and 3 bases, in that order; junction bases with no gene match: 12. CDR1 MDHEN and CDR2 SYDVKM come from the germline V gene. Together with reference TRBV28 and TRBJ1-3, the CDR3 gives the full variable domain: DVKVTQSSRYLVKRTGEKVFLECVQDMDHENMFWYRQDPGLGLRLIYFSYDVKMKEKGDIPEGYSVSREKKERFSLILESASTNQTSMYLCASTPPRGMDGNTIYFGEGSWLTVV.

The chain links TRBV5-1 to TRBJ2-5; 10 nucleotides align to TRBD2. J gave up 3 bases and V 6 bases, and 5 bases lay outside the gene matches. The CDR3 length is 14 residues. The germline gives CDR1 SGHRS, CDR2 YFSETQ. CDR3 DNA sequence: TGCGCCAGCAAGGCTAGCGGGGGTGAAGAGACCCAGTACTTC. As protein: CASKASGGEETQYF.

The chain joins TRBV28 to TRBJ1-1; 8 bases agree with TRBD1. CDR3 length: 14 residues. CDR1 is MDHEN and CDR2 is SYDVKM in the germline V gene. V shed 8 bases, J shed 1 base, and the junction held 6 bases outside the gene matches. In DNA, the CDR3 is TGTGCCAGCCAAACCCAGGGGGCGAACACTGAAGCTTTCTTT. Encoded protein: CASQTQGANTEAFF.

This clone was recorded only once. V and J are TRBV10-3 and TRBJ2-7, with a possible D match to TRBD1 (5 bases). Germline V lookup: CDR1 ENHRY, CDR2 SYGVKD. CDR3 length: 15 residues. V dropped 3 bases and J dropped 2 bases, with 14 bases sitting between them. The CDR3 spells CAISDVDTRTYEQYF. In nucleotides, the CDR3 is TGTGCCATCAGTGATGTGGACACCCGAACCTACGAGCAGTACTTC.

The chain employs TRBV5-1 and TRBJ2-7; 13 bases line up with TRBD2. Germline V gene lookup returns CDR1 SGHRS and CDR2 YFSETQ. Trimming at V came to 3 bases and at J to 4 bases, leaving 7 bases not matched to a gene. The CDR3 has 16 residues. This CDR3 reads CASSWGTSGIGYEQYF. In DNA form, the CDR3 reads TGCGCCAGCAGCTGGGGGACTAGCGGGATTGGGTACGAGCAGTACTTC.

This sequence joins TRBV7-2 and TRBJ2-2; TRBD1 matches 7 bases. Trimming at V came to 4 bases and at J to 2 bases, leaving 7 bases not matched to a gene. Germline V gives CDR1 SGHTA, CDR2 FQGNSA. The CDR3 is 16 residues long. The CDR3 sequence: CASSSRQGSNTGELFF. DNA for the CDR3: TGTGCCAGCAGCTCCCGACAGGGATCAAACACCGGGGAGCTGTTTTTT.